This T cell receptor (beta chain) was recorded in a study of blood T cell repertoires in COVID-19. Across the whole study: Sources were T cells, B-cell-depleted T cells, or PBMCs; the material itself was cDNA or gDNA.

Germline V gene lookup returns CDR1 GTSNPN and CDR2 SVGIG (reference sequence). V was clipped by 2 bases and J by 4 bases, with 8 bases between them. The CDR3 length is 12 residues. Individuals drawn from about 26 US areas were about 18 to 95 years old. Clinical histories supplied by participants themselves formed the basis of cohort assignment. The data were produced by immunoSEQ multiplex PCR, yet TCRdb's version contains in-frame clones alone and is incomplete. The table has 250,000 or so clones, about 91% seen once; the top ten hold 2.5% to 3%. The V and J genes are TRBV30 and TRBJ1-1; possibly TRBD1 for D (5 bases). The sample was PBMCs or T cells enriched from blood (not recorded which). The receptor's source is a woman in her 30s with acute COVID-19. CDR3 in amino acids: CAWSSGITEAFF. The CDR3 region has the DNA TGTGCCTGGAGTTCAGGGATCACTGAAGCTTTCTTT.